This TCR beta chain is drawn from a study of blood T cell repertoires in COVID-19. Study in general: Collection of acute and convalescent COVID-19 samples took place in the United States, Italy and Spain. Sources were T cells, B-cell-depleted T cells, or PBMCs; the material itself was cDNA or gDNA.

Trimming took off 6 bases at V and 6 bases at J, with 14 bases between the two ends. There are 12 residues in the CDR3. CDR1 and CDR2 (germline): SQVTM, ANQGSEA. Seattle participants joined during active infection and were tracked over time. Libraries were prepared by immunoSEQ multiplex PCR; TCRdb keeps only in-frame clonotypes and omits some of them. Here the sample spans under 150,000 clones, more than 80% being singletons. The chain links TRBV29-1 to TRBJ1-1, with a tentative D call TRBD1 (5 bases). The sample taken for sequencing was peripheral blood. The clonotype was recovered from a woman aged 55-70 years with COVID-19, enrolled during active disease. The CDR3 sequence is CSVRASGAEAFF. The CDR3 DNA is TGCAGCGTCCGGGCCTCGGGGGCTGAAGCTTTCTTT.